This passage covers 31 T cell receptor beta chains from one sample sequenced in a study of Graves' ophthalmopathy and Graves' hyperthyroidism. The authors amplified TCR beta CDR3 regions, and they did so from RNA transcripts for repertoire sequencing. Second-round multiplex PCR came after first-round RT-PCR with HTBI primers. TCRdb used MiXCR to reprocess the multiplex PCR reads, holding one entry per CDR3 protein. The top ten clones hold about 4.6% of a sample with about 500,000 distinct CDR3 sequences, 35% to 40% of them seen once. Sequenced: peripheral blood or thyroid tissue (not recorded which). Every receptor here comes from an adult man with Graves' hyperthyroidism.

The gene calls are TRBV20-1 and TRBJ2-3, with TRBD2 as a possible D gene (5 bases). In germline, CDR1 is DFQATT, CDR2 SNEGSKA (reference sequence). Trimming removed 2 bases at V and 0 bases at J, with 18 bases between. The CDR3 has 17 residues. As DNA, the CDR3 is TGCAGTGCTAGACCGCCTTGGGGAGCTGTGAGCACAGATACGCAGTATTTT. Translation: CSARPPWGAVSTDTQYF.

J is TRBJ2-7 and V is TRBV6-5; weak D call: TRBD1 (6 bases). The CDR3 totals 14 residues. Trimming stripped 7 bases from V and 1 base from J, with 14 bases between. The germline gives CDR1 MNHEY, CDR2 SVGAGI. For the CDR3, the DNA is TGTGCCAGCACCATGGACAGCCTGTCCTACGAGCAGTACTTC. Its translation is CASTMDSLSYEQYF.

There are many counts of this clonotype. This rearrangement joins TRBV28 to TRBJ2-5, with TRBD1 as a possible D gene (5 bases). The CDR3 length is 15 residues. Trimming took off 1 base at V and 4 bases at J, with 13 bases between the two ends. Germline V CDR1 and CDR2: MDHEN, SYDVKM. CDR3 region: CASSLSGRTIETQYF. CDR3 DNA sequence: TGTGCCAGCAGTTTATCGGGCAGGACAATAGAGACCCAGTACTTC.

At least ten counts were recorded for this clonotype. The J gene is TRBJ1-5, the V gene TRBV7-9; tentative D call: TRBD1 (6 bases). Germline CDR1 and CDR2: SEHNR and FQNEAQ (reference sequence). With 4 bases removed from V and 7 bases from J, the gap between germline ends came to 11 bases. CDR3 length equals 13 residues. The CDR3 spells CASSWGAGQPQHF. Written as DNA, the CDR3 is TGTGCCAGCAGCTGGGGGGCTGGGCAGCCCCAGCATTTT.

This chain uses TRBV7-6 with TRBJ2-3, with D perhaps being TRBD1 or TRBD2 (5 bases each). Trimming cost V 0 bases and J 2 bases, with 9 bases left between them. CDR1 and CDR2 from the germline V gene are SGHVS and FNYEAQ. CDR3 length: 15 amino acids. The CDR3 DNA reads as TGTGCCAGCAGCTTAGCGCCCGGGGCCACAGATACGCAGTATTTT. Amino acids: CASSLAPGATDTQYF.

The V gene is TRBV19, the J gene TRBJ1-5; D possibly corresponds to TRBD1 (5 bases). CDR3 length: 14 amino acids. V lost 6 bases and J 0 bases, leaving 9 bases between the germline ends. Germline V gene data show CDR1 as LNHDA and CDR2 as SQIVND (reference sequence). The CDR3 DNA reads TGTGCCAGTAGATCCGGGACTAGCAATCAGCCCCAGCATTTT. This sequence encodes CASRSGTSNQPQHF.

Concerning this clonotype itself: Since no conserved phenylalanine or tryptophan closes the CDR3, a read error is the likely cause. The rearrangement uses TRBV9 and TRBJ2-7, with 13 bases identical to TRBD2. J was trimmed by 3 bases and V by 3 bases; bases with no gene match: 3. The CDR3 contains 15 residues. Germline V lookup: CDR1 SGDLS, CDR2 YYNGEE. The CDR3 bases are TGTGCCAGCAGCGGCGGGACTAGCGGGATCTACGAGCAGTACCTC. Protein sequence: CASSGGTSGIYEQYL.

This clonotype was detected many times. The rearrangement joins TRBV2 to TRBJ1-4; D gene ambiguous. This CDR3 region has 12 residues. Trimming shortened V by 4 bases and J by 8 bases, and 8 bases separated the two germline ends. Germline loops: CDR1 SNHLY, CDR2 FYNNEI. For the CDR3, the DNA is TGTGCCAGCAGTGTGAACGGCGAAAAACTGTTTTTT. It is translated as CASSVNGEKLFF.

The J gene is TRBJ1-5, the V gene TRBV20-1; 9 bases match TRBD1. The CDR3 loop spans 14 amino acids. The V gene's germline CDR1 is DFQATT and CDR2 SNEGSKA (reference sequence). The ends lost 6 bases at V and 7 bases at J; junction bases unmatched: 10. CDR3 nucleotide sequence: TGCAGTGCCAGCGGGACAGGGCAGGGACAGCCCCAGCATTTT. It codes for CSASGTGQGQPQHF.

The J gene is TRBJ1-2, the V gene TRBV25-1, with TRBD1 matching 7 bases. Looked up from germline, CDR1 is MGHDK and CDR2 is SYGVNS. CDR3 size: 13 residues. The CDR3 protein is CASPRDSLYGYTF. The CDR3 coding sequence is TGTGCTAGCCCCAGGGACAGTCTGTATGGCTACACCTTC.

The V and J genes are TRBV19 and TRBJ1-1, with a weak D call TRBD1 (5 bases). Germline values: CDR1 LNHDA, CDR2 SQIVND (reference sequence). This CDR3 is 15 amino acids long. V was clipped by 8 bases and J by 1 base, with 17 bases between them. CDR3 sequence reads: CASLLGGGANTEAFF. Here the CDR3 DNA reads TGTGCCAGTCTCCTGGGAGGAGGGGCGAACACTGAAGCTTTCTTT.

The gene calls are TRBV20-1 and TRBJ1-2, with 7 bases identical to TRBD1. The trim removed 5 bases at V and 7 bases at J, leaving 4 bases unmatched. CDR1 DFQATT and CDR2 SNEGSKA come from the germline V gene (reference sequence). The CDR3 has 11 amino acids. Here the CDR3 reads CSAGTVSGYTF. CDR3 DNA sequence: TGCAGTGCTGGGACAGTGAGTGGCTACACCTTC.

On this clonotype itself: A read error may explain this, as a much larger clone is one base away. J is TRBJ1-2 and V is TRBV7-2; the D gene is possibly TRBD1 (6 bases). The V gene lost 5 bases and the J gene lost 7 bases, with 17 bases spanning the gap. The CDR3 extends over 14 amino acids. CDR1 SGHTA and CDR2 FQGNSA come from the germline V gene. The CDR3, as DNA: TGTGCCAGCAGCCCATCGACAGGTTTGCTTGGCTACACCTTC. Protein product: CASSPSTGLLGYTF.

J is TRBJ2-7 and V is TRBV9, with D maybe TRBD1 (6 bases). The DNA end lines up better with TRBJ2-1; the J call may be wrong. Germline values: CDR1 SGDLS, CDR2 YYNGEE. The CDR3 spans 15 residues. DNA for the CDR3: TGTGCCAGCAGCGTCACAGGGCCTCCCTACAATGAGCAGTTCTTC. This translates into CASSVTGPPYNEQFF.

The table lists this clonotype with a few counts. The CDR3 DNA is TGTGCCAGCAGCTTAGGTGCTGGGCAGCTTTATGGCTACACCTTC. It is translated as CASSLGAGQLYGYTF. The chain recombines TRBV7-9 with TRBJ1-2; D ambiguous. The CDR3 totals 15 residues. Trimming took off 1 base at V and 5 bases at J, with 14 bases between the two ends. CDR1 and CDR2 from the germline V gene are SEHNR and FQNEAQ (reference sequence).

The chain links TRBV9 to TRBJ2-5; D possibly corresponds to TRBD1 (6 bases). The germline gives CDR1 SGDLS, CDR2 YYNGEE. This CDR3 comprises 15 residues. Trimming removed 3 bases at V and 4 bases at J, with 16 bases between. CDR3 residues: CASSAAGADGETQYF. CDR3 sequence (DNA): TGTGCCAGCAGCGCGGCAGGGGCGGACGGAGAGACCCAGTACTTC.

Points on this clonotype: A clone one base away is much larger, so this may be a read error. The rearrangement uses TRBV29-1 and TRBJ2-7; 13 nucleotides agree with TRBD2. Germline CDR1 reads SQVTM; CDR2 reads ANQGSEA. The CDR3 runs 13 residues. V was pared by 6 bases and J by 5 bases, with 4 bases of the junction left unmatched. The CDR3 sequence: CSVGTSGTHEQYF. DNA for the CDR3: TGCAGCGTCGGGACTAGCGGGACCCACGAGCAGTACTTC.

This clonotype appeared many times. DNA for the CDR3: TGTGCCAGCAGTCCCACCGGGGGACATACGATCGAGCAGTACTTC. Protein product: CASSPTGGHTIEQYF. V and J are TRBV28 and TRBJ2-7; D possibly matches TRBD1 or TRBD2 (6 bases each). The length of the CDR3 is 15 residues. Germline CDR1 is MDHEN and CDR2 is SYDVKM. Trimming removed 5 bases at V and 6 bases at J, with 20 bases between.

This clonotype was recorded at least ten times. The chain is built from TRBV29-1 and TRBJ1-1; D may be TRBD1 (5 bases). V was trimmed by 6 bases and J by 7 bases, leaving 24 bases between them. CDR1 is SQVTM, CDR2 ANQGSEA, per germline. The CDR3 is 15 residues long. CDR3 sequence (DNA): TGCAGCGTAATCTCCCTGATTTGGGGGAAGTTTGAAGCTTTCTTT. Translation gives CSVISLIWGKFEAFF.

This clonotype was recorded many times. The gene calls are TRBV19 and TRBJ2-7, with TRBD2 matching 9 bases. The CDR3 sequence is 13 residues long. The germline CDR1 and CDR2 sequences are LNHDA and SQIVND (reference sequence). V was pared by 4 bases and J by 3 bases, with 1 base of the junction left unmatched. DNA of the CDR3: TGTGCCAGTAGTAGTAGCGGGAGCTACGAGCAGTACTTC. This sequence encodes CASSSSGSYEQYF.

V usage is TRBV3-1 and J usage is TRBJ2-7, with D possibly TRBD2 on 5 matching bases. The CDR3 sequence is 13 residues long. The ends were cut back, 4 bases at V and 4 bases at J, with 11 bases in the middle. Germline V gene data show CDR1 as LGHDT and CDR2 as YNNKEL (reference sequence). This chain's CDR3 is CASSPWTFYEQYF. In nucleotides, the CDR3 is TGTGCCAGCAGCCCTTGGACTTTTTACGAGCAGTACTTC.

The sample holds many counts of this clonotype. The genes are TRBV11-2 and TRBJ2-7; the D gene could be TRBD1 or TRBD2 (5 bases each). V was clipped by 2 bases and J by 3 bases, with 11 bases between them. The V gene's germline CDR1 is SGHAT and CDR2 FQNNGV. This CDR3 spans 14 amino acids. Here the CDR3 reads CASSLTGAHYEQYF. The CDR3, as DNA: TGTGCCAGCAGCTTAACCGGGGCCCACTACGAGCAGTACTTC. Based on the CDR3 plus reference TRBV11-2 and TRBJ2-7, the full variable domain is EAGVAQSPRYKIIEKRQSVAFWCNPISGHATLYWYQQILGQGPKLLIQFQNNGVVDDSQLPKDRFSAERLKGVDSTLKIQPAKLEDSAVYLCASSLTGAHYEQYFGPGTRLTVT.

This sequence joins TRBV24-1 and TRBJ2-6; 9 positions agree with TRBD1. CDR1 and CDR2 (germline): KGHDR, SFDVKD. Germline trimming cut 4 bases from V and 4 bases from J; bases unmatched to any gene: 16. The CDR3 contains 20 residues. The DNA for the CDR3 is TGTGCCACCAGTGACCGGGGACAGGGCATTACCGACACCGGGGCCAACGTCCTGACTTTC. It is translated as CATSDRGQGITDTGANVLTF.

In its sample, this clonotype was seen many times. This chain connects TRBV5-1 to TRBJ1-1, with 7 bases fitting TRBD1. The V gene's germline CDR1 is SGHRS and CDR2 YFSETQ. Losses at the gene ends were 4 bases for V and 4 bases for J; bases not matched to a gene: 7. CDR3 length equals 14 residues. The CDR3 sequence is CASSPIDRATEAFF. CDR3 bases: TGCGCCAGCAGCCCGATCGACAGGGCCACTGAAGCTTTCTTT. Combining the CDR3 with reference TRBV5-1 and TRBJ1-1 gives the whole variable domain KAGVTQTPRYLIKTRGQQVTLSCSPISGHRSVSWYQQTPGQGLQFLFEYFSETQRNKGNFPGRFSGRQFSNSRSEMNVSTLELGDSALYLCASSPIDRATEAFFGQGTRLTVV.

This clonotype appeared many times. The chain has TRBV29-1 and TRBJ2-5; 7 bases align to TRBD2. CDR3 length: 12 residues. After removal of 7 bases from V and 3 bases from J, the junction contained 5 bases not matched to a gene. Germline V gives CDR1 SQVTM, CDR2 ANQGSEA. The CDR3 is CSAGGPKETQYF. Written as DNA, the CDR3 is TGCAGCGCGGGGGGACCAAAAGAGACCCAGTACTTC.

V gene TRBV29-1 combines with J gene TRBJ2-7; TRBD1 matches at 7 bases. This CDR3 is 14 amino acids long. Losses at the gene ends were 5 bases for V and 6 bases for J; bases not matched to a gene: 13. Per the germline V gene, CDR1 is SQVTM and CDR2 is ANQGSEA. The CDR3 DNA reads as TGCAGCGTTAACAATGACAGGGCGGTGGGCGAGCAGTACTTC. Protein sequence: CSVNNDRAVGEQYF.

At least ten counts were recorded for this clonotype. This chain connects TRBV29-1 to TRBJ1-5; 7 positions match TRBD1. The CDR3 is made up of 13 amino acids. Trimming took 5 bases from V and 7 from J; bases not matched to a gene: 8. Per the germline V gene, CDR1 is SQVTM and CDR2 is ANQGSEA. CDR3: CSVLRDRDQPQHF. CDR3 DNA sequence: TGCAGCGTTCTCCGGGACAGAGACCAGCCCCAGCATTTT.

Comment on this clonotype: A much larger clonotype is one base distant, so this may be a read error. V gene TRBV19 combines with J gene TRBJ1-1; D uncertain. Germline V CDR1 and CDR2: LNHDA, SQIVND (reference sequence). V lost 8 bases and J lost 0, with 10 bases in between. CDR3 length equals 13 residues. The CDR3 here is CASDTNMNTEAFF. The CDR3 bases are TGTGCCAGTGATACCAACATGAACACTGAAGCTTTCTTT.

The V gene is TRBV29-1, the J gene TRBJ2-2; TRBD2 is a possible D gene (6 bases). This CDR3 spans 12 amino acids. CDR1 is SQVTM and CDR2 is ANQGSEA in the germline V gene. V was clipped by 8 bases and J by 5 bases, with 12 bases between them. The CDR3 nucleotides are TGCAGCTTAATGGGGGGTACCGGGGAGCTGTTTTTT. Amino acids: CSLMGGTGELFF.

This clonotype was observed many times. V usage is TRBV11-2 and J usage is TRBJ2-7; D call uncertain. Looked up from germline, CDR1 is SGHAT and CDR2 is FQNNGV. The CDR3 loop spans 13 amino acids. V was shortened by 1 base and J by 5 bases, with 9 bases between the two germline ends. CDR3 sequence reads: CASSLVGLHEQYF. CDR3 nucleotides: TGTGCCAGCAGCTTAGTAGGTTTGCACGAGCAGTACTTC.

This clonotype was seen repeatedly, ten times or more. J is TRBJ2-7 and V is TRBV5-8; D possibly matches TRBD1 or TRBD2 (5 bases each). V was trimmed by 4 bases and J by 2 bases, leaving 10 bases between them. There are 13 residues in the CDR3. Germline assignment: CDR1 SGHTS and CDR2 YDEGEE. The CDR3 protein is CASSMGVTYEQYF. The CDR3 DNA sequence: TGTGCCAGCAGCATGGGGGTGACCTACGAGCAGTACTTC.